Detailed here is one T cell receptor (beta chain). The sample comes from a study of PD-L1 blockade in urothelial cancer. Produced via immunoSEQ multiplex PCR; TCRdb's table is partial and in-frame only. The sample includes approximately 100,000 clones, 90% to 95% of them seen just once. This material consisted of PBMCs, taken around atezolizumab (anti-PD-L1) treatment. The TCR was taken from a woman aged 80 or older with urothelial cancer.

The CDR3 here is CAISRQVMNTEAFF. The CDR3, as DNA: TGTGCCATCAGCCGACAGGTCATGAACACTGAAGCTTTCTTT. The V and J genes are TRBV10-3 and TRBJ1-1, with D maybe TRBD1 (6 bases). Looked up from germline, CDR1 is ENHRY and CDR2 is SYGVKD. This CDR3 is built from 14 residues. V was shortened by 6 bases and J by 0 bases, with 11 bases between the two germline ends.